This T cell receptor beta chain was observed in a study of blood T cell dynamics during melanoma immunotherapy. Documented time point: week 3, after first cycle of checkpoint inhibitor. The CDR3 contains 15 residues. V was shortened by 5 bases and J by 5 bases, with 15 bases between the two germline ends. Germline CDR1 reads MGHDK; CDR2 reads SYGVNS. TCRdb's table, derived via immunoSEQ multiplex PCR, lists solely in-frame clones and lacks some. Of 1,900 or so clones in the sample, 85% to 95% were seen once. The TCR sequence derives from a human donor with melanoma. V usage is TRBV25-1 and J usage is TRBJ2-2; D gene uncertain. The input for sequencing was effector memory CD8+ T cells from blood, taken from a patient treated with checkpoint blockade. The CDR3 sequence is CASSPFIDRTGELFF. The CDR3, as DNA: TGTGCCAGCAGTCCCTTTATAGACCGAACCGGGGAGCTGTTTTTT.